Below, 17 T cell receptor beta chains from the same sample are listed, as sequenced in a study of OX40 agonist ivuxolimab in advanced cancers. Receptors were amplified or captured by the immunoSEQ multiplex PCR assay. TCRdb carries this immuneACCESS record with in-frame sequences only. Its versions omit some clonotypes, under half of them owing to an unresolved V gene in the studies checked, with the rest unexplained. The sample data list about 92,000 clones, and more than 80% of these were observed just once. Of the sample, around 5.8% is held by the ten largest clones. Specimen: CD4+ or CD8+ T cells sorted from blood, collected in a trial of the OX40 agonist ivuxolimab. Receptors originate from an adult with an advanced solid tumor such as melanoma, head and neck, liver or kidney cancer.

The chain joins TRBV7-6 to TRBJ1-5; 9 bases match TRBD1. CDR1 and CDR2 (germline): SGHVS, FNYEAQ. The CDR3 is 14 residues long. The trim removed 3 bases at V and 6 bases at J, leaving 3 bases unmatched. The CDR3 here is CASSFTGGGQPQHF. CDR3 bases: TGTGCCAGCAGCTTTACAGGGGGCGGTCAGCCCCAGCATTTT.

The chain links TRBV5-1 to TRBJ2-1; TRBD2 aligns across 11 bases. Germline values: CDR1 SGHRS, CDR2 YFSETQ. The CDR3 is made up of 15 amino acids. The ends lost 2 bases at V and 6 bases at J; junction bases unmatched: 4. The CDR3 DNA is TGCGCCAGCAGCTTAATAGCGGGAGGGACCAATGAGCAGTTCTTC. This gives the protein CASSLIAGGTNEQFF.

V gene TRBV2 combines with J gene TRBJ2-2, with TRBD2 identical over 11 bases. CDR3 length: 16 amino acids. V dropped 6 bases and J dropped 8; count of bases not matched to a gene: 11. CDR1 is SNHLY and CDR2 is FYNNEI in the germline V gene. The CDR3 loop is CASRLGLAGQGGELFF. Written as DNA, the CDR3 is TGTGCCAGCAGGCTCGGACTAGCGGGCCAAGGGGGGGAGCTGTTTTTT.

J is TRBJ1-1 and V is TRBV6-5; 11 nucleotides agree with TRBD1. The ends lost 4 bases at V and 5 bases at J; junction bases unmatched: 6. This CDR3 is built from 15 residues. CDR1 and CDR2 from the germline V gene are MNHEY and SVGAGI. Written as DNA, the CDR3 is TGTGCCAGCAGTTCCACCGGGACAGGGGGGACTGAAGCTTTCTTT. Amino acids: CASSSTGTGGTEAFF.

This clone came up once. The chain couples TRBV7-2 to TRBJ2-4; the D gene is possibly TRBD1 (6 bases). V lost 2 bases and J 5 bases, leaving 19 bases between the germline ends. From germline, CDR1 is SGHTA and CDR2 FQGNSA. The CDR3 is made up of 17 amino acids. The CDR3 DNA reads TGTGCCAGCAGCTTAACTGGGGCCCAGGGGCCCCAAAACATTCAGTACTTC. It codes for CASSLTGAQGPQNIQYF.

This chain connects TRBV19 to TRBJ1-1, with D possibly being TRBD1 (6 bases). The CDR3 covers 13 residues. V was trimmed by 6 bases and J by 1 base, leaving 9 bases between them. Germline-derived CDR1 and CDR2 are LNHDA and SQIVND (reference sequence). The CDR3 nucleotides are TGTGCCAGTAGGCAGGGGCCGAACACTGAAGCTTTCTTT. This translates into CASRQGPNTEAFF.

CDR3 residues: CASSLDDRAGTDTQYF. The CDR3 DNA sequence: TGCGCCAGCAGCTTGGACGACAGGGCAGGGACAGATACGCAGTATTTT. The V and J genes are TRBV5-1 and TRBJ2-3; 7 positions match TRBD1. The germline V gene encodes CDR1 SGHRS and CDR2 YFSETQ. CDR3 length equals 16 residues. Trimming cost V 0 bases and J 3 bases; bases outside gene matches: 7. The full variable domain, completed using reference TRBV5-1 and TRBJ2-3, is KAGVTQTPRYLIKTRGQQVTLSCSPISGHRSVSWYQQTPGQGLQFLFEYFSETQRNKGNFPGRFSGRQFSNSRSEMNVSTLELGDSALYLCASSLDDRAGTDTQYFGPGTRLTVL.

The chain joins TRBV11-2 to TRBJ1-1; D might be TRBD1 (6 bases). CDR3 length equals 16 residues. Germline CDR1 and CDR2: SGHAT and FQNNGV. V lost 5 bases and J 1 base, leaving 17 bases between the germline ends. The CDR3 nucleotides are TGTGCCAGCAGCCTACCGGCCGGGACACAGAACACTGAAGCTTTCTTT. Protein: CASSLPAGTQNTEAFF.

CDR3 in DNA: TGTGCCAGCAGCCAAGGACTAGCTAGCTCCTACGAGCAGTACTTC. This sequence encodes CASSQGLASSYEQYF. The chain has TRBV7-9 and TRBJ2-7, with TRBD2 matching 8 bases. V dropped 5 bases and J dropped 0; count of bases not matched to a gene: 6. Germline loops: CDR1 SEHNR, CDR2 FQNEAQ (reference sequence). The CDR3 totals 15 residues. The whole variable domain, filled in from reference TRBV7-9 and TRBJ2-7, reads DTGVSQNPRHKITKRGQNVTFRCDPISEHNRLYWYRQTLGQGPEFLTYFQNEAQLEKSRLLSDRFSAERPKGSFSTLEIQRTEQGDSAMYLCASSQGLASSYEQYFGPGTRLTVT.

The chain has TRBV9 and TRBJ1-3; D unclear. V lost 7 bases and J lost 4, with 6 bases in between. Germline V gene sequence: CDR1 SGDLS, CDR2 YYNGEE. The CDR3 is made up of 11 amino acids. The CDR3 protein is CASARGNTIYF. The CDR3 DNA reads as TGTGCCAGCGCACGGGGAAACACCATATATTTT.

The gene calls are TRBV7-2 and TRBJ2-7; D might be TRBD2 (6 bases). The CDR3 extends over 15 amino acids. V was trimmed by 1 base and J by 0 bases, leaving 10 bases between them. Germline V gives CDR1 SGHTA, CDR2 FQGNSA. CDR3 in amino acids: CASSLEAGSSYEQYF. CDR3 nucleotides: TGTGCCAGCAGCTTAGAAGCCGGGAGCTCCTACGAGCAGTACTTC.

This chain uses TRBV5-4 with TRBJ2-7; unclear D gene. The CDR3 has 13 amino acids. V lost 4 bases and J 0 bases, leaving 8 bases between the germline ends. Germline lookup yields CDR1 SGHNT and CDR2 YYREEE (reference sequence). The CDR3 loop is CASSQPPSYEQYF. CDR3 DNA: TGTGCCAGCAGCCAACCCCCCTCCTACGAGCAGTACTTC.

The rearrangement links TRBV7-8 to TRBJ1-3; 7 bases match TRBD1. V shed 0 bases and J 0 bases; nucleotides not matched to a gene: 2. This CDR3 has 16 residues. From germline, CDR1 is SGHVS and CDR2 FQNEAQ. CDR3 region: CASSLAQGGSGNTIYF. The DNA for the CDR3 is TGTGCCAGCAGCTTAGCTCAGGGGGGCTCTGGAAACACCATATATTTT.

This chain links TRBV27 with TRBJ1-2; D is possibly TRBD1 (6 bases). Trimming pared 2 bases from V and 3 bases from J, leaving 13 bases between. Germline loops: CDR1 MNHEY, CDR2 SMNVEV (reference sequence). The CDR3 covers 15 residues. The CDR3 coding sequence is TGTGCCAGCAGTTTAAGGGGGGGCCAAGACTATGGCTACACCTTC. This translates into CASSLRGGQDYGYTF.

The CDR3 protein is CASSRALGLPHYEQYF. CDR3 sequence (DNA): TGTGCCAGCAGCCGCGCCTTGGGACTGCCCCACTACGAGCAGTACTTC. This chain uses TRBV14 with TRBJ2-7; a possible D gene is TRBD2 (6 bases). Germline V CDR1 and CDR2: SGHDN, FVKESK. V lost 4 bases to trimming and J lost 3 bases, with 19 bases between them. The CDR3 length is 16 residues.

This clone was seen just once. This chain connects TRBV7-8 to TRBJ1-6; TRBD1 matches 8 bases. Germline V lookup: CDR1 SGHVS, CDR2 FQNEAQ. V shed 0 bases and J 0 bases; nucleotides not matched to a gene: 4. The CDR3 runs to 18 residues. In nucleotides, the CDR3 is TGTGCCAGCAGCTTAGCTAATGGACAGGGCTCCTATAATTCACCCCTCCACTTT. Translated: CASSLANGQGSYNSPLHF.

The rearrangement joins TRBV7-9 to TRBJ1-2; TRBD1 is a possible D gene (6 bases). This CDR3 has 15 amino acids. Germline assignment: CDR1 SEHNR and CDR2 FQNEAQ (reference sequence). V was cut by 0 bases and J by 8 bases, with 16 bases left in between. The CDR3 is CASSLASPGGGGYTF. DNA of the CDR3: TGTGCCAGCAGCTTAGCGTCCCCGGGGGGCGGAGGCTACACCTTC.